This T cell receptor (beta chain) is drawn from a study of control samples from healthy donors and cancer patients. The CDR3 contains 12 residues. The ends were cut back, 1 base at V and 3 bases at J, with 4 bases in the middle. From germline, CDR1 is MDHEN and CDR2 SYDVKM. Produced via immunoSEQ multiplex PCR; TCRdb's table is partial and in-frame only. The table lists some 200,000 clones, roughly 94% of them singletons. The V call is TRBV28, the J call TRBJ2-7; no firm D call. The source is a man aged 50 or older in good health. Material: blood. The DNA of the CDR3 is TGTGCCAGCAGTTTATACGGCTACGAGCAGTACTTC. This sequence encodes CASSLYGYEQYF.